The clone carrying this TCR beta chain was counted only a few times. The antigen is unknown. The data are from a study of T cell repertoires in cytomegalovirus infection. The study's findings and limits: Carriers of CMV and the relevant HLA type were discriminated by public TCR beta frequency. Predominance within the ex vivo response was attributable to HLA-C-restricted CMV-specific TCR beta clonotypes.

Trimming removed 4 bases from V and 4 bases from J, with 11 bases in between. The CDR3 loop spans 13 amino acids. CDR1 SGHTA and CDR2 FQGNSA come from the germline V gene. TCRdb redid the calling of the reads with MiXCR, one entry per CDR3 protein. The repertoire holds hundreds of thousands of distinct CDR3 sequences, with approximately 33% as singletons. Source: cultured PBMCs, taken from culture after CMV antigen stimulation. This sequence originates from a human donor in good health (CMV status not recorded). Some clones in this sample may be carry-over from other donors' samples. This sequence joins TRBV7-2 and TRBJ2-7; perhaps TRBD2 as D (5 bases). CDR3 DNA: TGTGCCAGCAGCTACGCAGGAGGTTACGAGCAGTACTTC. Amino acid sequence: CASSYAGGYEQYF.